This T cell receptor beta chain was sequenced for a study of T cells in Graves' hyperthyroidism and ophthalmopathy. For the study at large: Peripheral blood was obtained at initial diagnosis, preceding any treatment. General study results and limits: In the blood, most expanded thyroid clonotypes above 0.001 appeared as well. From stable hyperthyroidism, ophthalmopathy was separated by a 13 V-J model.

What was amplified from RNA transcripts were TCR beta CDR3 regions. HTBI primers were the set used in a first-round RT-PCR of the TCR CDR3. TCRdb re-called the multiplex PCR reads with MiXCR, one entry per CDR3 protein. This table holds roughly 290,000 distinct CDR3 sequences, 13% found once. CDR1 is SGHDT, CDR2 YYEEEE, per germline. This CDR3 spans 14 amino acids. The V gene lost 2 bases and the J gene lost 6 bases, with 15 bases spanning the gap. A remark on this clonotype: What it recognizes is unknown.

The V call is TRBV5-6, the J call TRBJ2-7, with D uncertain. What was sequenced was blood. The receptor's source is a woman in her 30s with Graves' hyperthyroidism that later progressed to Graves' ophthalmopathy. CDR3 nucleotides: TGTGCCAGCAGCTTTCCGGACCCACTGAGCGAGCAGTACTTC. Protein sequence: CASSFPDPLSEQYF.